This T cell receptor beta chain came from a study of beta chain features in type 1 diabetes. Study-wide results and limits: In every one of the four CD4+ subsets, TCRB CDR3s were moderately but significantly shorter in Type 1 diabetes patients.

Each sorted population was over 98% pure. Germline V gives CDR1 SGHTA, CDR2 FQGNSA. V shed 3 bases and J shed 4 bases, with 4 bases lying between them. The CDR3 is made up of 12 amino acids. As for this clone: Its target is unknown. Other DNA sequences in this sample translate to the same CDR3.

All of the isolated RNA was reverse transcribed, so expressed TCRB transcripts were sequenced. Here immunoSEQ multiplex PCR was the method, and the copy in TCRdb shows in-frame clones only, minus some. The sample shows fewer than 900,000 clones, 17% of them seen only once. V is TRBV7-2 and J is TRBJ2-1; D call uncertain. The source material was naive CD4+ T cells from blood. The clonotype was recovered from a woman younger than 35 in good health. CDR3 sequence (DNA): TGTGCCAGCAGCTTCTTGTACAATGAGCAGTTCTTC. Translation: CASSFLYNEQFF.